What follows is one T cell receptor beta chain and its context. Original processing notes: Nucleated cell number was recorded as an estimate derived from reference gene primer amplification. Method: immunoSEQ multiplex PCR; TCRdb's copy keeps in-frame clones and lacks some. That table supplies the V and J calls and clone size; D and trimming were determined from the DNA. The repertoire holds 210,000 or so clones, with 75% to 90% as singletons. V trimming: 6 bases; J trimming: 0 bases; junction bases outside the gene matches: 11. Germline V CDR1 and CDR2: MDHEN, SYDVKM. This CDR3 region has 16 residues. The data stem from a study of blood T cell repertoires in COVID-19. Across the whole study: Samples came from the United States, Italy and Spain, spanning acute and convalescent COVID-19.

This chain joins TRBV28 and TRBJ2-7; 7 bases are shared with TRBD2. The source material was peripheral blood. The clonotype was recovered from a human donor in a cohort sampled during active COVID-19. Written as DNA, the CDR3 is TGTGCCAGCAGCCCTCAGACTAGCCGGCGCTCCTACGAGCAGTACTTC. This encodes CASSPQTSRRSYEQYF.